One sample yielded the 32 T cell receptor beta chains listed below, sequenced in a study of cytomegalovirus exposure and HLA in healthy donors. Data came from immunoSEQ multiplex PCR; TCRdb stores just in-frame clones and leaves some out. The data hold about 69,000 clones, with 96% observed a single time. The sequenced sample consisted of PBMCs. The receptors come from a woman aged 18-29 years in good health and CMV-seropositive.

This chain connects TRBV5-4 to TRBJ1-5; D is unclear. The CDR3 covers 12 residues. Looked up from germline, CDR1 is SGHNT and CDR2 is YYREEE (reference sequence). Deletions cut 0 bases from V and 9 bases from J, with 7 bases between. The CDR3 region has the DNA TGTGCCAGCAGCTTGGAACGGGGGCCCCAGCATTTT. Translation: CASSLERGPQHF.

The genes are TRBV30 and TRBJ1-2, with a weak D call TRBD1 (6 bases). Germline lookup yields CDR1 GTSNPN and CDR2 SVGIG (reference sequence). The CDR3 has 11 amino acids. The germline V and J ends were trimmed by 3 bases and 5 bases, with 7 bases remaining between them. CDR3 bases: TGTGCCTGGAGGCAGGGGTATGGCTACACCTTC. This translates into CAWRQGYGYTF.

The V gene is TRBV5-1, the J gene TRBJ2-3; TRBD2 matches at 15 bases. The germline CDR1 and CDR2 sequences are SGHRS and YFSETQ. V gave up 4 bases and J gave up 4 bases; unmatched junction bases: 13. The CDR3 loop spans 19 amino acids. The CDR3 region is CASSTGLAGGIRPADTQYF. CDR3 coding DNA: TGCGCCAGCAGCACGGGACTAGCGGGAGGAATTAGACCCGCAGATACGCAGTATTTT.

The rearrangement joins TRBV7-2 to TRBJ1-2; D ambiguous. Between the trimmed V and J ends, which lost 2 bases and 8 bases, there was a span of 12 bases. Germline loops: CDR1 SGHTA, CDR2 FQGNSA. The CDR3 extends over 13 amino acids. CDR3 residues: CASSLLSSGGYTF. The CDR3 nucleotides read TGTGCCAGCAGCTTATTAAGCTCGGGAGGCTACACCTTC.

The genes are TRBV30 and TRBJ2-1; D perhaps matches TRBD2 (5 bases). CDR1 and CDR2 from the germline V gene are GTSNPN and SVGIG (reference sequence). CDR3 size: 13 residues. Trimming took 4 bases from V and 8 from J, leaving 15 bases between them. CDR3 protein: CAWKVWERDEQFF. The CDR3, as DNA: TGTGCCTGGAAGGTGTGGGAGAGGGATGAGCAGTTCTTC.

The V call is TRBV10-1, the J call TRBJ2-7, with TRBD2 matching over 7 bases. Per the germline V gene, CDR1 is WNHNN and CDR2 is SYGVQD (reference sequence). This CDR3 is 15 amino acids long. The trim removed 2 bases at V and 4 bases at J, leaving 8 bases unmatched. CDR3 in DNA: TGCGCCAGCAGTGAGCAACCGGGACTACCGTACGAGCAGTACTTC. It translates to CASSEQPGLPYEQYF.

The chain carries TRBV30 and TRBJ1-4, with D maybe TRBD1 (6 bases). Germline V lookup: CDR1 GTSNPN, CDR2 SVGIG (reference sequence). V was pared by 3 bases and J by 4 bases, with 9 bases between. This CDR3 is built from 13 residues. The CDR3 DNA follows: TGTGCCTGGAGCCCAGGGGTTAATGAAAAACTGTTTTTT. It is translated as CAWSPGVNEKLFF.

The chain couples TRBV7-6 to TRBJ2-1; TRBD2 matches 9 bases. The length of the CDR3 is 15 residues. V was clipped by 3 bases and J by 6 bases; unmatched bases: 6. CDR1 and CDR2 from the germline V gene are SGHVS and FNYEAQ. The CDR3 DNA is TGTGCCAGCAGCTTGGCGGGAGGGCCTCTCAATGAGCAGTTCTTC. This gives the protein CASSLAGGPLNEQFF.

The chain recombines TRBV5-1 with TRBJ1-1, with D possibly matching TRBD1 (5 bases). Germline V gene data show CDR1 as SGHRS and CDR2 as YFSETQ. This CDR3 has 16 residues. Trimming took off 3 bases at V and 5 bases at J, with 20 bases between the two ends. The CDR3 region is CASSSQTQRGGTEAFF. The CDR3, as DNA: TGCGCCAGCAGCTCCCAGACCCAACGGGGGGGTACTGAAGCTTTCTTT. The full variable domain, in which reference TRBV5-1 and TRBJ1-1 provide the parts outside the CDR3, is KAGVTQTPRYLIKTRGQQVTLSCSPISGHRSVSWYQQTPGQGLQFLFEYFSETQRNKGNFPGRFSGRQFSNSRSEMNVSTLELGDSALYLCASSSQTQRGGTEAFFGQGTRLTVV.

The chain employs TRBV11-3 and TRBJ2-7; 12 nucleotides match TRBD2. Unmatched junction bases numbered 10, after V lost 0 bases and J lost 4 bases. The CDR3 totals 18 residues. Germline loops: CDR1 SGHNT, CDR2 YENEEA. The chain's CDR3 is CASSLEDRTSGDSYEQYF. As DNA, the CDR3 is TGTGCCAGCAGCTTAGAAGACCGGACTAGCGGGGATTCTTACGAGCAGTACTTC.

This clone was recorded once. The chain employs TRBV5-4 and TRBJ1-4, with D uncertain. Trimming pared 2 bases from V and 0 bases from J, leaving 8 bases between. There are 15 residues in the CDR3. Germline values: CDR1 SGHNT, CDR2 YYREEE (reference sequence). The CDR3 loop is CASSFGITTNEKLFF. The CDR3 DNA reads as TGTGCCAGCAGCTTCGGGATTACAACTAATGAAAAACTGTTTTTT.

The chain combines TRBV9 with TRBJ2-2; D may be TRBD2 (5 bases). Germline loops: CDR1 SGDLS, CDR2 YYNGEE. Trimming removed 5 bases from V and 6 bases from J, with 11 bases in between. This CDR3 is 13 amino acids long. CDR3 loop: CASSAGVAGELFF. The CDR3 DNA reads TGTGCCAGCAGTGCCGGGGTAGCCGGGGAGCTGTTTTTT.

The V call is TRBV5-1, the J call TRBJ1-1; D uncertain. The CDR3 is 14 amino acids. The germline CDR1 and CDR2 sequences are SGHRS and YFSETQ. V lost 4 bases, J lost 0 bases, and 10 bases lay in between. CDR3 sequence: CASSPLLMNTEAFF. The CDR3 DNA reads as TGCGCCAGCAGCCCACTCCTCATGAACACTGAAGCTTTCTTT.

This clone was seen a single time. V usage is TRBV7-9 and J usage is TRBJ2-1; D remains ambiguous. Germline CDR1 reads SEHNR; CDR2 reads FQNEAQ (reference sequence). Trimming took off 2 bases at V and 3 bases at J, with 5 bases between the two ends. The CDR3 covers 13 residues. The CDR3 DNA reads TGTGCCAGCAGCTTAAGGAGCTACAATGAGCAGTTCTTC. Its translation is CASSLRSYNEQFF.

The chain has TRBV7-9 and TRBJ2-4, with D hard to call. V lost 0 bases, J lost 6 bases, and 9 bases lay in between. Germline CDR1 and CDR2: SEHNR and FQNEAQ (reference sequence). The CDR3 spans 14 residues. The CDR3 DNA sequence: TGTGCCAGCAGCTTAGCGCTGAGTGGAAACATTCAGTACTTC. Its translation: CASSLALSGNIQYF. Variable domain in full (rest from reference TRBV7-9 and TRBJ2-4): DTGVSQNPRHKITKRGQNVTFRCDPISEHNRLYWYRQTLGQGPEFLTYFQNEAQLEKSRLLSDRFSAERPKGSFSTLEIQRTEQGDSAMYLCASSLALSGNIQYFGAGTRLSVL.

The genes are TRBV19 and TRBJ2-2; 9 bases map to TRBD1. The germline V gene encodes CDR1 LNHDA and CDR2 SQIVND (reference sequence). The trim removed 7 bases at V and 2 bases at J, leaving 11 bases unmatched. The CDR3 is made up of 17 amino acids. The DNA for the CDR3 is TGTGCCAGTAACAAGAAACAGGGGGCTGCAAACACCGGGGAGCTGTTTTTT. Residues: CASNKKQGAANTGELFF.

The chain is built from TRBV5-6 and TRBJ1-3; D is perhaps TRBD1 (5 bases). Germline V CDR1 and CDR2: SGHDT, YYEEEE. There are 15 residues in the CDR3. The V gene lost 0 bases and the J gene lost 0 bases, with 7 bases spanning the gap. The DNA of the CDR3 is TGTGCCAGCAGCTTGGACAGGTCCTCTGGAAACACCATATATTTT. Its protein is CASSLDRSSGNTIYF.

The V and J genes are TRBV7-9 and TRBJ2-2; 7 bases line up with TRBD1. This CDR3 is 19 amino acids long. Trimming took 5 bases from V and 2 from J; bases not matched to a gene: 17. The germline CDR1 and CDR2 sequences are SEHNR and FQNEAQ (reference sequence). CDR3 amino acids: CASSTYLPGTVGNTGELFF. CDR3 nucleotide sequence: TGTGCCAGCAGCACATACCTCCCAGGGACAGTAGGAAACACCGGGGAGCTGTTTTTT.

The V and J genes are TRBV19 and TRBJ1-4; maybe TRBD1 (6 bases). In germline, CDR1 is LNHDA, CDR2 SQIVND (reference sequence). CDR3 size: 15 residues. Trimming shortened V by 5 bases and J by 0 bases, and 10 bases separated the two germline ends. The chain's CDR3 is CASSLNRATNEKLFF. The DNA of the CDR3 is TGTGCCAGTAGTCTGAACAGGGCAACTAATGAAAAACTGTTTTTT.

This sequence joins TRBV6-1 and TRBJ2-7; perhaps TRBD1 as D (5 bases). This CDR3 has 15 residues. Trimming took 0 bases from V and 2 from J, leaving 11 bases between them. The germline CDR1 and CDR2 sequences are MNHNS and SASEGT. CDR3 residues: CASSEASRQTYEQYF. The CDR3 DNA sequence: TGTGCCAGCAGTGAAGCTTCCCGACAGACCTACGAGCAGTACTTC.

The chain recombines TRBV7-8 with TRBJ2-1; possible D gene TRBD2, 5 bases. The ends were cut back, 1 base at V and 7 bases at J, with 11 bases in the middle. Germline CDR1 is SGHVS and CDR2 is FQNEAQ. The CDR3 is 14 amino acids. CDR3 bases: TGTGCCAGCAGCTTAGTAGGGAGTAGGAATGAGCAGTTCTTC. Translation gives CASSLVGSRNEQFF.

The chain is built from TRBV11-1 and TRBJ2-7; D is unclear. Germline V gene lookup returns CDR1 SGHAT and CDR2 FQDESV (reference sequence). The ends were cut back, 4 bases at V and 0 bases at J, with 10 bases in the middle. This CDR3 has 14 residues. The CDR3 DNA reads as TGTGCCAGCAGCTCCTCGCTAGGCTCCTACGAGCAGTACTTC. The encoded protein is CASSSSLGSYEQYF.

This clone has just one count. The chain carries TRBV18 and TRBJ1-1; D might be TRBD1 (6 bases). The germline gives CDR1 KGHSH, CDR2 LQKENI. This CDR3 comprises 15 residues. Deletions cut 3 bases from V and 3 bases from J, with 14 bases between. The CDR3 loop reads CASSPRTDWDTEAFF. The CDR3 region has the DNA TGTGCCAGCTCACCTAGGACAGATTGGGACACTGAAGCTTTCTTT.

The rearrangement links TRBV6-5 to TRBJ2-7; 8 positions agree with TRBD2. The CDR3 contains 14 residues. V dropped 6 bases and J dropped 3; count of bases not matched to a gene: 7. In germline, CDR1 is MNHEY, CDR2 SVGAGI. The CDR3 loop reads CASSEGSGIYEQYF. CDR3 sequence (DNA): TGTGCCAGCAGCGAGGGTAGCGGGATCTACGAGCAGTACTTC.

The chain employs TRBV4-1 and TRBJ2-1; D is uncertain. The germline gives CDR1 MGHRA, CDR2 YSYEKL. Trimming pared 1 base from V and 12 bases from J, leaving 16 bases between. The CDR3 consists of 14 residues. The CDR3 bases are TGCGCCAGCAGCCAAGTGGGTTCCAACTCGGGGCAGTTCTTC. Protein: CASSQVGSNSGQFF.

The chain joins TRBV7-2 to TRBJ2-7, with unresolved D. The germline gives CDR1 SGHTA, CDR2 FQGNSA. The CDR3 extends over 13 amino acids. V lost 4 bases to trimming and J lost 2 bases, with 9 bases between them. The CDR3 region is CASSSQAAYEQYF. The CDR3 DNA reads as TGTGCCAGCAGCTCCCAAGCCGCCTACGAGCAGTACTTC.

The chain carries TRBV10-3 and TRBJ2-7, with a possible D match to TRBD1 (5 bases). This CDR3 has 13 residues. V lost 8 bases and J 4 bases, leaving 15 bases between the germline ends. Germline CDR1 ENHRY, CDR2 SYGVKD. For the CDR3, the DNA is TGTGCCATCTCCCCTACAGGTGCTTACGAGCAGTACTTC. This encodes CAISPTGAYEQYF.

The V gene is TRBV12-2, the J gene TRBJ2-1; the DNA was not used to check the table's D call, TRBD1. TRBV12-2 is annotated as a pseudogene. The CDR3 covers 14 residues. The CDR3 DNA follows: TGTGCAAGTCGCTCCCCCTTGGGGGCCGATGAGCAGTTCTTC. This sequence encodes CASRSPLGADEQFF.

The chain combines TRBV5-4 with TRBJ2-1; 7 positions match TRBD2. Per germline, CDR1 SGHNT and CDR2 YYREEE (reference sequence). This CDR3 has 16 amino acids. Unmatched junction bases numbered 7, after V lost 1 base and J lost 3 bases. The CDR3 DNA is TGTGCCAGCAGCTTGTATGGGGGAGGGGACTACAATGAGCAGTTCTTC. Translating gives CASSLYGGGDYNEQFF.

The V and J genes are TRBV2 and TRBJ2-3; D gene uncertain. CDR1 is SNHLY and CDR2 is FYNNEI in the germline V gene. V shed 10 bases and J shed 0 bases, with 17 bases lying between them. The CDR3 runs to 15 residues. CDR3 in DNA: TGTGCCACTACACTGGGCAGGTCTAGCACAGATACGCAGTATTTT. This translates into CATTLGRSSTDTQYF. The full variable domain, in which reference TRBV2 and TRBJ2-3 provide the parts outside the CDR3, is EPEVTQTPSHQVTQMGQEVILRCVPISNHLYFYWYRQILGQKVEFLVSFYNNEISEKSEIFDDQFSVERPDGSNFTLKIRSTKLEDSAMYFCATTLGRSSTDTQYFGPGTRLTVL.

This sequence joins TRBV10-1 and TRBJ1-1, with D uncertain. Germline values: CDR1 WNHNN, CDR2 SYGVQD (reference sequence). This CDR3 is built from 13 residues. V lost 0 bases and J lost 9, with 11 bases in between. CDR3 sequence (DNA): TGCGCCAGCAGTGAGTCTAATCCGGGTAAAGCTTTCTTT. Translating gives CASSESNPGKAFF.

The V call is TRBV5-1, the J call TRBJ2-1; 10 bases align to TRBD2. The germline V gene encodes CDR1 SGHRS and CDR2 YFSETQ. V lost 0 bases to trimming and J lost 9 bases; unmatched junction nucleotides: 9. This CDR3 has 16 amino acids. CDR3 in amino acids: CASSLASGSGLGEQFF. CDR3 coding DNA: TGCGCCAGCAGCTTGGCTAGCGGGAGTGGTTTGGGTGAGCAGTTCTTC.